This is a list of T cell receptor beta chains from one sample in a study of shared clonotypes between healthy human individuals. Generated by immunoSEQ multiplex PCR, the TCRdb table keeps only in-frame clones and is missing some. The repertoire consists of hundreds of thousands of clones, with approximately 96% occurring once and the leading ten covering about 0.12%. Sequencing input: naive CD8+ T cells sorted from blood. The source of these receptors is a woman aged 30 to 39 in good health. The CDR3 runs from the conserved cysteine through the conserved F or W. Each record gives: V gene, clone size, J gene, CDR3 length, D gene, CDR3 protein, CDR3 DNA. A D gene is named only where the DNA matches it firmly. Some rows mark clone size as missing; the rest say once, few, many or name a class of expanded clone.

TRBV19	once	TRBJ2-7	15	NA	CASSISGWTSYEQYF	TGTGCCAGTAGTATCAGCGGGTGGACCTCCTACGAGCAGTACTTC
TRBV28	few	TRBJ2-1	13	TRBD2	CASSLGGTNEQFF	TGTGCCAGCAGTTTGGGGGGGACGAATGAGCAGTTCTTC
TRBV15	NA	TRBJ2-5	14	NA	CATSSWTEQETQYF	TGTGCCACCAGCAGTTGGACAGAACAAGAGACCCAGTACTTC
TRBV5-6	NA	TRBJ2-7	17	TRBD2	CASRSGRPGLAAVEQYF	TGTGCCAGCAGGTCAGGACGACCTGGACTAGCGGCCGTTGAGCAGTACTTC
TRBV28	NA	TRBJ1-1	18	NA	CASSLLPFPPNRSTEAFF	TGTGCCAGCAGTTTATTGCCCTTCCCTCCGAACAGGAGCACTGAAGCTTTCTTT
TRBV6-6	once	TRBJ2-7	12	NA	CASRAGAYEQYF	TGTGCCAGCAGGGCTGGGGCCTACGAGCAGTACTTC
TRBV19	NA	TRBJ2-7	16	TRBD1	CASSITRTGRTYEQYF	TGTGCCAGTAGTATAACCAGGACAGGTCGAACCTACGAGCAGTACTTC
TRBV6-1	NA	TRBJ2-7	14	NA	CASSEFGRILEGDF	TGTGCCAGCAGTGAATTTGGGCGGATCCTCGAGGGGGACTTC
TRBV28	NA	TRBJ1-4	13	NA	CASSLRGLEKLFF	TGTGCCAGCAGTTTGCGGGGTCTAGAAAAACTGTTTTTT
TRBV2	NA	TRBJ1-5	15	NA	CASTDWGEENQPQHF	TGTGCCAGCACTGATTGGGGAGAGGAGAATCAGCCCCAGCATTTT
TRBV6-1	NA	TRBJ2-7	16	NA	CASSDPPRGASLEQYF	TGTGCCAGCAGTGACCCCCCGAGGGGGGCTAGTTTAGAGCAGTACTTC
TRBV7-2	NA	TRBJ2-1	15	TRBD2	CASSLRTSGRTEQFF	TGTGCCAGCAGCTTAAGGACTAGCGGGAGGACTGAGCAGTTCTTC
TRBV7-6	NA	TRBJ1-1	12	NA	CASSSAPTEAFF	TGTGCCAGCAGCTCTGCTCCTACTGAAGCTTTCTTT
TRBV28	NA	TRBJ1-5	13	NA	CASILGPDQPQHF	TGTGCCAGCATTCTGGGGCCTGATCAGCCCCAGCATTTT
TRBV10-1	NA	TRBJ2-7	15	TRBD2	CASSPRTSGSYEQYF	TGCGCCAGCAGTCCTAGGACTAGCGGGTCCTACGAGCAGTACTTC
TRBV28	once	TRBJ1-4	18	NA	CASSSLDLSSSANEKLFF	TGTGCCAGCAGCTCGTTGGACCTCTCATCTTCGGCTAATGAAAAACTGTTTTTT
TRBV11-2	NA	TRBJ2-7	17	TRBD2	CASSHWTSGRSSYEQYF	TGTGCCAGCAGCCACTGGACTAGCGGGAGGAGCTCCTACGAGCAGTACTTC
TRBV10-2	NA	TRBJ2-7	14	NA	CASSDRAAVYEQYF	TGCGCCAGCAGTGATCGAGCAGCCGTTTACGAGCAGTACTTC
TRBV7-2	few	TRBJ2-2	18	TRBD2	CASSPWSPSGGNTGELFF	TGTGCCAGCAGCCCTTGGTCCCCTAGCGGGGGGAACACCGGGGAGCTGTTTTTT
TRBV7-8	NA	TRBJ2-5	16	NA	CASSLAGLARLETQYF	TGTGCCAGCAGCTTAGCGGGGCTAGCTAGGTTAGAGACCCAGTACTTC
TRBV9	NA	TRBJ2-1	15	NA	CASSVSGRSYNEQFF	TGTGCCAGCAGCGTAAGTGGGAGGTCCTACAATGAGCAGTTCTTC
TRBV13	NA	TRBJ2-7	15	NA	CASSLIGEGEGEQYF	TGTGCCAGCAGCTTAATAGGTGAGGGAGAGGGAGAGCAGTACTTC